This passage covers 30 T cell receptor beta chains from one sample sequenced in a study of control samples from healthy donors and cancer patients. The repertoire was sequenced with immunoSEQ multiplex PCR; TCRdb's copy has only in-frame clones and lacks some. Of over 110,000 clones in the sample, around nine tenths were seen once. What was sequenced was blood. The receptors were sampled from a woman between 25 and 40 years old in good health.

CDR3 coding DNA: TGTGCCAGCAGTCCGGACGGCTACGAGCAGTACTTC. Protein sequence: CASSPDGYEQYF. The V and J genes are TRBV6-5 and TRBJ2-7; unclear D gene. The CDR3 is 12 residues long. CDR1 and CDR2 (germline): MNHEY, SVGAGI. Between the trimmed V and J ends, which lost 5 bases and 3 bases, there was a span of 8 bases.

The CDR3 sequence is CASSPRTPNTGELFF. The DNA of the CDR3 is TGTGCCAGCTCACCTCGTACACCTAACACCGGGGAGCTGTTTTTT. The rearrangement joins TRBV18 to TRBJ2-2; D gene ambiguous. The CDR3 sequence is 15 residues long. Germline assignment: CDR1 KGHSH and CDR2 LQKENI. V was shortened by 3 bases and J by 2 bases, with 10 bases between the two germline ends.

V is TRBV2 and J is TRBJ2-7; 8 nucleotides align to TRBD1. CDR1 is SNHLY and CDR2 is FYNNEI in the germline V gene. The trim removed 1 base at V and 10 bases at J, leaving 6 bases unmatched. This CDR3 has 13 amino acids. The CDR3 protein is CASSEGSGGFQYF. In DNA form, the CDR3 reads TGTGCCAGCAGTGAAGGGTCAGGGGGCTTTCAGTACTTC.

The CDR3 region has the DNA TGTGCCAGCAGCCCCGGGCCAGGGCGCACTGAAGCTTTCTTT. As protein: CASSPGPGRTEAFF. The genes are TRBV7-3 and TRBJ1-1; D perhaps matches TRBD1 (5 bases). V shed 5 bases and J shed 4 bases, with 14 bases lying between them. The CDR3 is 14 residues long. The V gene's germline CDR1 is SGHTA and CDR2 FQGTGA.

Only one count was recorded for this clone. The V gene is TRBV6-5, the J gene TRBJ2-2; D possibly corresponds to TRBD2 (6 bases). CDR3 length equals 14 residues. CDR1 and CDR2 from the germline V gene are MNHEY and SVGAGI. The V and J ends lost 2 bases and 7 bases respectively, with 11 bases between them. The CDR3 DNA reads TGTGCCAGCAGTTACACCGACGGGGGCGGGGAGCTGTTTTTT. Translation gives CASSYTDGGGELFF.

The CDR3 loop is CASTLARGLDEQYF. CDR3 bases: TGTGCCAGCACCCTTGCCAGGGGGCTCGACGAGCAGTACTTC. The chain employs TRBV6-6 and TRBJ2-7; TRBD1 matches at 8 bases. The CDR3 is made up of 14 amino acids. Germline V CDR1 and CDR2: MNHNY, SVGAGI (reference sequence). V gave up 7 bases and J gave up 5 bases; unmatched junction bases: 10.

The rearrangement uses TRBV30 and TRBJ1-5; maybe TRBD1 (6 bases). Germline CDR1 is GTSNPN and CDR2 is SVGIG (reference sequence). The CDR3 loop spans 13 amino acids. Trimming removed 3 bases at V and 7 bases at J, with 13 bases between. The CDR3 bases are TGTGCCTGGAGCACAGGGAGAGGGCAGCCCCAGCATTTT. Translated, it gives CAWSTGRGQPQHF.

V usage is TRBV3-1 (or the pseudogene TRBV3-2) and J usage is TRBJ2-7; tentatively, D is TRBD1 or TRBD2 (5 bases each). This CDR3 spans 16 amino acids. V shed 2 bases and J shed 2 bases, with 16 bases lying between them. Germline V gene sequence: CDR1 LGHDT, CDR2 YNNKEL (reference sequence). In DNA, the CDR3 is TGTGCCAGCAGCCAATGGGGGTCGTCACTACCCTACGAGCAGTACTTC. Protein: CASSQWGSSLPYEQYF.

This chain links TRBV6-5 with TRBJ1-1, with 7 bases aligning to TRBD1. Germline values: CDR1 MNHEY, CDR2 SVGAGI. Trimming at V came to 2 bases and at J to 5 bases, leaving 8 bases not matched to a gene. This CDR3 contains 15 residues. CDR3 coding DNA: TGTGCCAGCAGTTACACGACCAGGGGGGGGACTGAAGCTTTCTTT. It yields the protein CASSYTTRGGTEAFF.

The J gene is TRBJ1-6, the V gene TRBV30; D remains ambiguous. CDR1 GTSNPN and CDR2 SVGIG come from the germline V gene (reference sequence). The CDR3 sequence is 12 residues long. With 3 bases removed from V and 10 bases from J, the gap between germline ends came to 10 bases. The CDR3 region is CAWREGRSPLHF. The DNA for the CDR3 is TGTGCCTGGAGGGAGGGCCGGTCACCCCTCCACTTT.

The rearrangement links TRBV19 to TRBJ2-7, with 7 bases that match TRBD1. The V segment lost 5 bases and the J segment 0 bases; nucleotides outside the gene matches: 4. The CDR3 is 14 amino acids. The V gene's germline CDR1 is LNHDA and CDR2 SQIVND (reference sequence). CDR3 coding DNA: TGTGCCAGTAGTCCGGACAGGCTCTCCTACGAGCAGTACTTC. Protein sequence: CASSPDRLSYEQYF.

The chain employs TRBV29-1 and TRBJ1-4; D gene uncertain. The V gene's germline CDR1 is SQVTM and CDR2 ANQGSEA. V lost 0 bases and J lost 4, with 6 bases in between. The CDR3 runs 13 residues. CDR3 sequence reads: CSVEEGINEKLFF. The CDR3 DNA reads TGCAGCGTTGAAGAGGGGATTAATGAAAAACTGTTTTTT.

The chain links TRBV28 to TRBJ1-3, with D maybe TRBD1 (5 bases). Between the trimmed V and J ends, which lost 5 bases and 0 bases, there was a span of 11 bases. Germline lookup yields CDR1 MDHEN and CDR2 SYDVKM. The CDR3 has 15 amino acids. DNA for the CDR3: TGTGCCAGCAGTATAAGACAGAGCTCTGGAAACACCATATATTTT. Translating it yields CASSIRQSSGNTIYF.

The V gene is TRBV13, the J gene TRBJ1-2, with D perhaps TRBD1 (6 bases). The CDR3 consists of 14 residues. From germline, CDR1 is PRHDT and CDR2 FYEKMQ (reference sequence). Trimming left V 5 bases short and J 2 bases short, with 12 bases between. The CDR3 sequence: CASSAGTTNYGYTF. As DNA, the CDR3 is TGTGCCAGCAGCGCCGGGACAACAAACTATGGCTACACCTTC.

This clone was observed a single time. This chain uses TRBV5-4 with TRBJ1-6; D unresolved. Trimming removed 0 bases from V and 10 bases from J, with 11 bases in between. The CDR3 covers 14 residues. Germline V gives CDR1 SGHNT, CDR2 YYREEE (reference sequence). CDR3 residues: CASSLDGARSPLHF. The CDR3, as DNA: TGTGCCAGCAGCTTGGACGGTGCGCGGTCACCCCTCCACTTT. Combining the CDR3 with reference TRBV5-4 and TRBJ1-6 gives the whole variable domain ETGVTQSPTHLIKTRGQQVTLRCSSQSGHNTVSWYQQALGQGPQFIFQYYREEENGRGNFPPRFSGLQFPNYSSELNVNALELDDSALYLCASSLDGARSPLHFGNGTRLTVT.

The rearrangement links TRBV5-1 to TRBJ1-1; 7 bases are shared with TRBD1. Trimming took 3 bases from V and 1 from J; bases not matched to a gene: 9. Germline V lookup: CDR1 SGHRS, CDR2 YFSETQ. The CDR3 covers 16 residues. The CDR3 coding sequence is TGCGCCAGCAGCTGGACTCTCGGACAGGAGAACACTGAAGCTTTCTTT. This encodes CASSWTLGQENTEAFF.

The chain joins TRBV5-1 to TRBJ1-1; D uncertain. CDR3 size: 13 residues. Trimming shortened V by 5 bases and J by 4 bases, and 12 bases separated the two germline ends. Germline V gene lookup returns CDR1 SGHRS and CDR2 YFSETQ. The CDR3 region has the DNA TGCGCCAGCAGACCGACATTGAGCACTGAAGCTTTCTTT. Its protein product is CASRPTLSTEAFF.

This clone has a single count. The CDR3 loop reads CASSREGIRHEKLFF. The CDR3 nucleotides are TGTGCCAGCAGCCGGGAGGGGATCCGGCATGAAAAACTGTTTTTT. The chain uses TRBV7-9 and TRBJ1-4; a possible D gene is TRBD1 (5 bases). Germline V gives CDR1 SEHNR, CDR2 FQNEAQ (reference sequence). V shed 5 bases and J shed 6 bases, with 16 bases lying between them. The CDR3 is made up of 15 amino acids.

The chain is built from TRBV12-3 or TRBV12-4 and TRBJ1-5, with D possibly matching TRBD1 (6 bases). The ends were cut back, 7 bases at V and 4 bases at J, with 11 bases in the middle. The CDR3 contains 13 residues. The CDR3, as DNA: TGTGCCAGCACCATACAGGGAAATCAGCCCCAGCATTTT. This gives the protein CASTIQGNQPQHF.

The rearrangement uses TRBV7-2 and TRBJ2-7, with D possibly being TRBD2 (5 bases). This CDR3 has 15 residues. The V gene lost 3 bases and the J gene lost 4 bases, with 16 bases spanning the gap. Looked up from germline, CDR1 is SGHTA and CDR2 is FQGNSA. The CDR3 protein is CASSLAAGLGYEQYF. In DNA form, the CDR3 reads TGTGCCAGCAGCTTGGCGGCGGGCCTCGGGTACGAGCAGTACTTC.

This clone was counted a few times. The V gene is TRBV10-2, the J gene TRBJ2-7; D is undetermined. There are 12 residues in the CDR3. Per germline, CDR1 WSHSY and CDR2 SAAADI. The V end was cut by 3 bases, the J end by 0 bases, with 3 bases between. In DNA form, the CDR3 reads TGCGCCAGCAGTGACTTCTCCTACGAGCAGTACTTC. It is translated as CASSDFSYEQYF.

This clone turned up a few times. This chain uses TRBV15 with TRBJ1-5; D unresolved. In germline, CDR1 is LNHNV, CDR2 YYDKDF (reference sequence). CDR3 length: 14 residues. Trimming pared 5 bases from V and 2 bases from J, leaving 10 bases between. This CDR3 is CATSPFGGNQPQHF. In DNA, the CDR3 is TGTGCCACCAGCCCTTTCGGGGGCAATCAGCCCCAGCATTTT.

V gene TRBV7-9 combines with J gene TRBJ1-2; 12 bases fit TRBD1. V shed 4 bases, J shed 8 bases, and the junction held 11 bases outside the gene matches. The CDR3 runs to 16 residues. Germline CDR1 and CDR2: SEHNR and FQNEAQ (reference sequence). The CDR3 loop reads CASSYRAGQGAEGYTF. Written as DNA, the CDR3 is TGTGCCAGCAGCTACAGAGCGGGACAGGGGGCGGAGGGCTACACCTTC.

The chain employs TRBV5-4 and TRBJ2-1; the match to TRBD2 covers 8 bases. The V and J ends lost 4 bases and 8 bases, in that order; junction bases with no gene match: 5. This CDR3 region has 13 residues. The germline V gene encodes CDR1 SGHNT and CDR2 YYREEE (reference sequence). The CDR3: CASSHSGVDEQFF. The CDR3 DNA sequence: TGTGCCAGCAGCCATAGCGGGGTAGATGAGCAGTTCTTC.

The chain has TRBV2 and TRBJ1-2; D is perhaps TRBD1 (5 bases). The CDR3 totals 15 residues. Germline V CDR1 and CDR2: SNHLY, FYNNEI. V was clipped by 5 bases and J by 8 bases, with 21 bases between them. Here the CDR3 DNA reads TGTGCCAGCAGTAGAGGGGAGGGAGGGGCTATCGGCTACACCTTC. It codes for CASSRGEGGAIGYTF.

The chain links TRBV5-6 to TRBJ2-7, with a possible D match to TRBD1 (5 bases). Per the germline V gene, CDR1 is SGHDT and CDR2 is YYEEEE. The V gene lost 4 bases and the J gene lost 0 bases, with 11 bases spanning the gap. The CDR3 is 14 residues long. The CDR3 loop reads CASSESGISYEQYF. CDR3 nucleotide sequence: TGTGCCAGCAGCGAATCAGGGATCTCCTACGAGCAGTACTTC. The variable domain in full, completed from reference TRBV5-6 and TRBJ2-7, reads DAGVTQSPTHLIKTRGQQVTLRCSPKSGHDTVSWYQQALGQGPQFIFQYYEEEERQRGNFPDRFSGHQFPNYSSELNVNALLLGDSALYLCASSESGISYEQYFGPGTRLTVT.

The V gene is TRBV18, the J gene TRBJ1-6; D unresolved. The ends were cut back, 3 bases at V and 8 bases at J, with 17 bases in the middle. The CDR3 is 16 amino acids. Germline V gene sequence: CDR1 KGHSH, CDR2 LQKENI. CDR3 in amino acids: CASSPSSPSSYSPLHF. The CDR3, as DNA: TGTGCCAGCTCACCTTCTAGTCCGTCCTCTTATTCACCCCTCCACTTT.

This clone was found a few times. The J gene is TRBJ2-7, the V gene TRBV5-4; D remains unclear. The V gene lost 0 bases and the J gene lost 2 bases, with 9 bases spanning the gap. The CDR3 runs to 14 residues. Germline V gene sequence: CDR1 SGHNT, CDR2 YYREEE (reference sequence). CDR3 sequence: CASSLAGLTYEQYF. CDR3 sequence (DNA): TGTGCCAGCAGCTTGGCAGGCTTAACCTACGAGCAGTACTTC. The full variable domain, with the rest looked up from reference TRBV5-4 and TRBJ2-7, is ETGVTQSPTHLIKTRGQQVTLRCSSQSGHNTVSWYQQALGQGPQFIFQYYREEENGRGNFPPRFSGLQFPNYSSELNVNALELDDSALYLCASSLAGLTYEQYFGPGTRLTVT.

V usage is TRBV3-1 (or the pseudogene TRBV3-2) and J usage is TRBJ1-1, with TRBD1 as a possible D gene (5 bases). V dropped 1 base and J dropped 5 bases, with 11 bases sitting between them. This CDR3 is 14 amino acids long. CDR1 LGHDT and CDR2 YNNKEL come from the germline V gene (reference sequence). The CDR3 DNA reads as TGTGCCAGCAGCCAAGCTTGGGGGGAAACTGAAGCTTTCTTT. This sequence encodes CASSQAWGETEAFF.

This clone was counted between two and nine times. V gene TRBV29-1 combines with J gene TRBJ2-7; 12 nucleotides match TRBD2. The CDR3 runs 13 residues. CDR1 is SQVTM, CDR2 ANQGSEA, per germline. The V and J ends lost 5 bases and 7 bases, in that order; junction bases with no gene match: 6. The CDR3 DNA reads TGCAGCGTTAGGGGGACTAGCGGGCGGGAGCAGTACTTC. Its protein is CSVRGTSGREQYF.